This passage covers 18 T cell receptor beta chains from one sample sequenced in a study of molecular identifiers for immune sequencing clone quantification. TCRdb used MiXCR to reprocess the PCR reads, holding one entry per CDR3 protein. The sample shows hundreds of thousands of distinct CDR3 sequences, around 25% of them seen only once. Sequencing input: naive CD8+ T cells from blood, with Jurkat cell RNA spiked in. Subset given: FACS-sorted CD8+CD4-CCR7+CD45RA+ naive T cells. These receptors were taken from a human donor in good health. Some libraries in this study had Jurkat cell RNA spiked in.

The chain links TRBV30 to TRBJ1-5; 9 bases line up with TRBD1. Germline lookup yields CDR1 GTSNPN and CDR2 SVGIG (reference sequence). The CDR3 spans 14 residues. Trimming took 0 bases from V and 7 from J; bases not matched to a gene: 4. The CDR3 protein is CAWSVGQGYQPQHF. In nucleotides, the CDR3 is TGTGCCTGGAGTGTTGGACAGGGGTACCAGCCCCAGCATTTT.

In its sample, this clonotype was seen many times. V is TRBV6-2 or TRBV6-3 and J is TRBJ2-3, with TRBD2 matching 15 bases. The length of the CDR3 is 18 residues. Looked up from germline, CDR1 is MNHEY and CDR2 is SVGEGT. Losses at the gene ends were 2 bases for V and 3 bases for J; bases not matched to a gene: 6. The CDR3: CASSYRTSGRASTDTQYF. CDR3 in DNA: TGTGCCAGCAGTTACAGGACTAGCGGGAGGGCCTCGACAGATACGCAGTATTTT.

This clonotype was seen a handful of times. The rearrangement links TRBV30 to TRBJ2-2, with 7 bases matching TRBD1. V shed 2 bases and J 6 bases; nucleotides not matched to a gene: 3. CDR1 and CDR2 from the germline V gene are GTSNPN and SVGIG (reference sequence). CDR3 length: 13 amino acids. CDR3 DNA sequence: TGTGCCTGGAGTTACAGGGGCGCCGGGGAGCTGTTTTTT. Protein product: CAWSYRGAGELFF.

V and J are TRBV15 and TRBJ1-1, with D uncertain. The CDR3 contains 11 residues. Germline values: CDR1 LNHNV, CDR2 YYDKDF (reference sequence). Trimming pared 3 bases from V and 7 bases from J, leaving 6 bases between. CDR3 nucleotides: TGTGCCACCAGCAGCGAATATGAAGCTTTCTTT. The encoded protein is CATSSEYEAFF.

This clonotype was recorded many times. The V call is TRBV4-2, the J call TRBJ2-7; D not resolved. Per the germline V gene, CDR1 is LGHNA and CDR2 is YNFKEQ. Trimming left V 0 bases short and J 6 bases short, with 12 bases between. The CDR3 is 14 amino acids. The CDR3 DNA follows: TGTGCCAGCAGCCAAGAGGGCCTAGTAGGCGAGCAGTACTTC. Amino acids: CASSQEGLVGEQYF.

Turning to this clonotype: The junction and the germline gene differ at one end; a read error may be behind it. The V call is TRBV6-6, the J call TRBJ1-1; maybe TRBD1 (6 bases). CDR3 length equals 15 residues. Germline V gives CDR1 MNHNY, CDR2 SVGAGI (reference sequence). In nucleotides, the CDR3 is TGTGCCAGCAGTTACTCGCCCGCGGGGGGCCCTGATGCTTTCTTT. It is translated as CASSYSPAGGPDAFF.

The chain has TRBV2 and TRBJ1-1, with 8 bases lining up with TRBD1. The CDR3 runs 18 residues. V dropped 4 bases and J dropped 0; count of bases not matched to a gene: 13. The germline V gene has CDR1 SNHLY and CDR2 FYNNEI. The CDR3 DNA reads TGTGCCAGCAGTGGAGCGGAGACAGGGGTTGGTGTGAACACTGAAGCTTTCTTT. As protein: CASSGAETGVGVNTEAFF.

The table lists this clonotype with many counts. The V call is TRBV20-1, the J call TRBJ2-7; 9 bases map to TRBD2. The CDR3 totals 16 residues. CDR1 is DFQATT, CDR2 SNEGSKA, per germline (reference sequence). With V trimmed by 0 bases and J by 6 bases, 12 bases remained unmatched. This CDR3 reads CSARDFSGTSTGEQYF. In DNA, the CDR3 is TGCAGTGCTAGAGATTTCTCCGGGACTAGCACGGGCGAGCAGTACTTC.

About this clonotype: This clone may be a read error of a much larger clone one base away. The rearrangement uses TRBV6-5 and TRBJ2-1; 8 bases agree with TRBD1. Germline V gene sequence: CDR1 MNHEY, CDR2 SVGAGI. The CDR3 spans 15 residues. The CDR3 bases are TGTGCCAGCAGTTTCTGGTCAGGGGGCGACGATGAGCCGTTCTTC. It codes for CASSFWSGGDDEPFF.

Many counts were recorded for this clonotype. The chain joins TRBV9 to TRBJ1-2; D not certain. CDR3 length equals 16 residues. From germline, CDR1 is SGDLS and CDR2 YYNGEE. Trimming removed 3 bases from V and 1 base from J, with 16 bases in between. The CDR3 nucleotides read TGTGCCAGCAGCGGAACCCAACCAGGCATTAACTATGGCTACACCTTC. Translating gives CASSGTQPGINYGYTF.

This chain connects TRBV27 to TRBJ2-1; possibly TRBD2 for D (6 bases). Per germline, CDR1 MNHEY and CDR2 SMNVEV (reference sequence). This CDR3 is built from 15 residues. V dropped 3 bases and J dropped 2 bases, with 11 bases sitting between them. CDR3 nucleotide sequence: TGTGCCAGCAGTTTCGAGGGAGGTCCCTACAATGAGCAGTTCTTC. Translating it yields CASSFEGGPYNEQFF.

The rearrangement uses TRBV28 and TRBJ1-2; 9 bases line up with TRBD1. After removal of 5 bases from V and 8 bases from J, the junction contained 9 bases not matched to a gene. Germline V lookup: CDR1 MDHEN, CDR2 SYDVKM. The length of the CDR3 is 14 residues. The CDR3 bases are TGTGCCAGCAGTCCGGGACAGGGAATCTGGGGCTACACCTTC. As protein: CASSPGQGIWGYTF.

About this clonotype itself: A clone one base away is much larger, so this may be a read error. V usage is TRBV6-5 and J usage is TRBJ1-4; D possibly corresponds to TRBD1 (6 bases). The germline CDR1 and CDR2 sequences are MNHEY and SVGAGI. V dropped 0 bases and J dropped 8 bases, with 13 bases sitting between them. This CDR3 region has 15 residues. CDR3 in amino acids: CASSYSKTGSEKLFF. The CDR3, as DNA: TGTGCCAGCAGTTACTCGAAGACAGGTAGCGAAAAACTGTTTTTT.

The chain recombines TRBV9 with TRBJ1-2; D may be TRBD1 (6 bases). Germline CDR1 and CDR2: SGDLS and YYNGEE. The CDR3 is 15 amino acids. V shed 4 bases and J shed 2 bases, with 15 bases lying between them. The CDR3 loop reads CASSFTGGENYGYTF. CDR3 bases: TGTGCCAGCAGCTTCACGGGGGGCGAGAACTATGGCTACACCTTC.

This clonotype turned up a few times. This chain uses TRBV9 with TRBJ1-1; maybe TRBD1 (5 bases). Germline lookup yields CDR1 SGDLS and CDR2 YYNGEE. The CDR3 runs 14 residues. V shed 0 bases and J shed 2 bases, with 8 bases lying between them. CDR3 loop: CASSVGQINTEAFF. CDR3 coding DNA: TGTGCCAGCAGCGTAGGACAGATAAACACTGAAGCTTTCTTT.

In this sample, this clonotype turned up a few times. The chain carries TRBV28 and TRBJ2-1, with TRBD2 matching 12 bases. Germline-derived CDR1 and CDR2 are MDHEN and SYDVKM. The junction had 13 bases not matched to a gene; V was cut back by 7 bases and J by 9 bases. This CDR3 has 16 residues. The CDR3 reads CASTRTTSGSWREQFF. The CDR3 nucleotides are TGTGCCAGCACCCGAACGACTAGCGGGAGTTGGCGTGAGCAGTTCTTC. The full variable domain, its missing parts supplied by reference TRBV28 and TRBJ2-1, is DVKVTQSSRYLVKRTGEKVFLECVQDMDHENMFWYRQDPGLGLRLIYFSYDVKMKEKGDIPEGYSVSREKKERFSLILESASTNQTSMYLCASTRTTSGSWREQFFGPGTRLTVL.

CDR3 DNA: TGTGCCATCAGTGAAGGGTGGGGGGGAACCTACGAGCAGTACTTC. Translating gives CAISEGWGGTYEQYF. The rearrangement joins TRBV10-3 to TRBJ2-7; 7 nucleotides align to TRBD2. The germline CDR1 and CDR2 sequences are ENHRY and SYGVKD. The CDR3 extends over 15 amino acids. The junction had 7 bases not matched to a gene; V was cut back by 3 bases and J by 2 bases.

This clonotype showed up many times. V is TRBV11-2 and J is TRBJ2-3, with D unclear. Germline values: CDR1 SGHAT, CDR2 FQNNGV. This CDR3 has 15 residues. V was clipped by 5 bases and J by 2 bases, with 14 bases between them. The CDR3 reads CASSVMLANTDTQYF. As DNA, the CDR3 is TGTGCCAGCAGCGTAATGCTGGCAAACACAGATACGCAGTATTTT.